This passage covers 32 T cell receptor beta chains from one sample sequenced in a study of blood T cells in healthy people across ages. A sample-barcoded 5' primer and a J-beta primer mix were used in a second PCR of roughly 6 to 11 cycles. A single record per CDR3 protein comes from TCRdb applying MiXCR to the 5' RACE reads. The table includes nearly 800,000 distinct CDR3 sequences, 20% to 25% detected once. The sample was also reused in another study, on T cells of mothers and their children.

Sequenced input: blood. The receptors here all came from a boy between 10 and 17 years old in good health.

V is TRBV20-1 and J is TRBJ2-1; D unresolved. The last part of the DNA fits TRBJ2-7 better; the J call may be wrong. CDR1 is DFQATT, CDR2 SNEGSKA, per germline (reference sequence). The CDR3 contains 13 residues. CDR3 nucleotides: TGCAGTGCTAGTAAAGACCTAAGGAACGAGCAGTACTTC. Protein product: CSASKDLRNEQYF.

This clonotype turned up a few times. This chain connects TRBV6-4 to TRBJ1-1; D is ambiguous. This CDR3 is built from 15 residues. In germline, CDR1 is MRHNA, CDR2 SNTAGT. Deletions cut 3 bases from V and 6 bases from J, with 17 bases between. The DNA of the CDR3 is TGTGCCAGCAGTGAGCGCCCGATTCCCGGGGCTGAAGCTTTCTTT. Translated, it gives CASSERPIPGAEAFF.

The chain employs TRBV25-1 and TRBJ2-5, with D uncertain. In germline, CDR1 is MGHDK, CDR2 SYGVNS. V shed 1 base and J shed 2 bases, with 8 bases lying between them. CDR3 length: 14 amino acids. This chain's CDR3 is CASSESPPQETQYF. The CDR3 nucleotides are TGTGCCAGCAGTGAATCCCCTCCGCAAGAGACCCAGTACTTC. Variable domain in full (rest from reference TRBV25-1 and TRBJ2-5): EADIYQTPRYLVIGTGKKITLECSQTMGHDKMYWYQQDPGMELHLIHYSYGVNSTEKGDLSSESTVSRIRTEHFPLTLESARPSHTSQYLCASSESPPQETQYFGPGTRLLVL.

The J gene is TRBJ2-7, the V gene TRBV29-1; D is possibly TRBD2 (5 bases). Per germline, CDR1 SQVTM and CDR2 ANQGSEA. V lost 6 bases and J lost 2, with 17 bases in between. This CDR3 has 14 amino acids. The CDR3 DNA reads TGCAGCGTGTTGGGTCTAGCTACGACCTACGAGCAGTACTTC. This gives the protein CSVLGLATTYEQYF.

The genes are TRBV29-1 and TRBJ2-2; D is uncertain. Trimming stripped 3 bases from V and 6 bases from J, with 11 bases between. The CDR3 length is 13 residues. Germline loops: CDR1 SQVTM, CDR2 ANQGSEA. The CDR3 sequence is CSVEGTLPGELFF. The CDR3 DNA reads TGCAGCGTTGAGGGCACCCTCCCCGGGGAGCTGTTTTTT.

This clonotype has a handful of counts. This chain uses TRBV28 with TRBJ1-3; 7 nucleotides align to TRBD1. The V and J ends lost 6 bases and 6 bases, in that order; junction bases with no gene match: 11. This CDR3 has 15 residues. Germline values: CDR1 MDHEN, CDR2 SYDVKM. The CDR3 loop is CASRTGQVGENTIYF. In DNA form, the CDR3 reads TGTGCCAGCAGAACCGGACAGGTCGGCGAAAACACCATATATTTT.

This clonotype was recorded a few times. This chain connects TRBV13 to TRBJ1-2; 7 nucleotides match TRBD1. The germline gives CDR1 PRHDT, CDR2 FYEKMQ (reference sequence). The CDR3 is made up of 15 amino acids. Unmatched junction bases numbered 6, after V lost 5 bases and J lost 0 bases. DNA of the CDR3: TGTGCCAGCAGCCAGACAGGGACAGCTAACTATGGCTACACCTTC. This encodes CASSQTGTANYGYTF.

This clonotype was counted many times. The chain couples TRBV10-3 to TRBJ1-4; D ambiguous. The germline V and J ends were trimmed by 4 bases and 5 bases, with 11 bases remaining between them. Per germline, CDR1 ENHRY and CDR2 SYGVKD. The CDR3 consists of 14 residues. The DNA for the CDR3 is TGTGCCATCAGTGGCCAGGCGGGGAATGAAAAACTGTTTTTT. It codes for CAISGQAGNEKLFF.

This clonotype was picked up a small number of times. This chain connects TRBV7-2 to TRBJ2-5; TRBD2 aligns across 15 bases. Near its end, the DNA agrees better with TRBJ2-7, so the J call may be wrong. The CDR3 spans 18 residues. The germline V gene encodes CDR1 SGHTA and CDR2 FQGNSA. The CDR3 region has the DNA TGTGCCAGCAGCTCCGGGTTGGGACTAGCGGGAGGAAGCTACGAGCAGTACTTC. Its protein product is CASSSGLGLAGGSYEQYF.

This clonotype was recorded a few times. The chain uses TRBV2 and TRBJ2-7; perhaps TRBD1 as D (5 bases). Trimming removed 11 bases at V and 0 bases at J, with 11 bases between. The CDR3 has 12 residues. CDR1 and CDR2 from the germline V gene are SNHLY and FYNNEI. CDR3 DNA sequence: TGTGCCTGGGGCAGGAGCTCCTACGAGCAGTACTTC. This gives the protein CAWGRSSYEQYF.

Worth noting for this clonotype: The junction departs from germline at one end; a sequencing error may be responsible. DNA for the CDR3: TGTACCAGCAGCTCTGGACAGGGTAACTACGAGCAGTACTTC. As protein: CTSSSGQGNYEQYF. This chain connects TRBV12-3 or TRBV12-4 to TRBJ2-1, with 8 bases aligning to TRBD1. The J call may be mistaken, given a closer DNA end match to TRBJ2-7. The CDR3 sequence is 14 residues long.

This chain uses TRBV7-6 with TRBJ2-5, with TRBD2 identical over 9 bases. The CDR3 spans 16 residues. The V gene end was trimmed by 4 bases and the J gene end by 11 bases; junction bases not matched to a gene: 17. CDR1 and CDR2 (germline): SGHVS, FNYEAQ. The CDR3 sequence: CASSSGPTSGPKGQYF. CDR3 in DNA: TGTGCCAGCAGCTCGGGCCCGACTAGCGGACCGAAGGGGCAGTACTTC.

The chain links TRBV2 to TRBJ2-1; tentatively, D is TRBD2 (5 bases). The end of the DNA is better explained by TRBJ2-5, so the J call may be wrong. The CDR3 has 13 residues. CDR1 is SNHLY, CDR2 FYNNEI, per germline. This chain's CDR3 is CASGAGRTETQYF. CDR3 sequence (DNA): TGTGCCAGCGGTGCGGGCCGTACGGAGACCCAGTACTTC.

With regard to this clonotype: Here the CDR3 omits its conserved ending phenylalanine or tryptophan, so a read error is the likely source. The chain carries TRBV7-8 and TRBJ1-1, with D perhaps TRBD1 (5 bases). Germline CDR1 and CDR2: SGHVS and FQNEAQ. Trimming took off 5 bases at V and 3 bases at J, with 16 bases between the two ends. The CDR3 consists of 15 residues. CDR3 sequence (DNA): TGTGCCAGCAGCACCGGAGTCAGGGCTGACACTGAAGCTTTCCTT. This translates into CASSTGVRADTEAFL.

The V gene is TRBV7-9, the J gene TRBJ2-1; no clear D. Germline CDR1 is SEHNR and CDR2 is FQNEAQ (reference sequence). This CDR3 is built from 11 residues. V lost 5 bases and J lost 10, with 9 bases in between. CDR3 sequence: CASSHIVEQFF. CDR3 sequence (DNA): TGTGCCAGCAGCCATATAGTGGAGCAGTTCTTC.

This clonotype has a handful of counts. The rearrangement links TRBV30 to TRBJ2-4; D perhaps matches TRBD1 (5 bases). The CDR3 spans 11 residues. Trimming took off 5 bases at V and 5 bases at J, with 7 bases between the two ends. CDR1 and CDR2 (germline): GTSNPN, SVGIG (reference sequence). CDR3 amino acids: CAWARENIQYF. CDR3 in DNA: TGTGCCTGGGCCAGGGAAAACATTCAGTACTTC. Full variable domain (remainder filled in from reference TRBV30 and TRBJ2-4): SQTIHQWPATLVQPVGSPLSLECTVEGTSNPNLYWYRQAAGRGLQLLFYSVGIGQISSEVPQNLSASRPQDRQFILSSKKLLLSDSGFYLCAWARENIQYFGAGTRLSVL.

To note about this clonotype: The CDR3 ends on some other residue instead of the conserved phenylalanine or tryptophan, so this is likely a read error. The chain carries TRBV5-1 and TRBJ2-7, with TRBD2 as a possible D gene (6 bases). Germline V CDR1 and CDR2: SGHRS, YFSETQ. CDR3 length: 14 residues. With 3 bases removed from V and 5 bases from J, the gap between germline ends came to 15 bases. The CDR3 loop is CASSWGGEPHEQYL. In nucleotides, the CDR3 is TGCGCCAGCAGCTGGGGCGGGGAGCCCCACGAGCAGTACCTC.

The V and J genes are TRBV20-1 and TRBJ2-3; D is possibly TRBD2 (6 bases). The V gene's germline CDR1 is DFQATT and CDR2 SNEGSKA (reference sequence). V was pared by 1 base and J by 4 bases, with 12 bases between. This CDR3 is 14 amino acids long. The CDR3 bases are TGCAGTGCTAGAGCTCCGACGGGGGCAGATACGCAGTATTTT. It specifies CSARAPTGADTQYF.

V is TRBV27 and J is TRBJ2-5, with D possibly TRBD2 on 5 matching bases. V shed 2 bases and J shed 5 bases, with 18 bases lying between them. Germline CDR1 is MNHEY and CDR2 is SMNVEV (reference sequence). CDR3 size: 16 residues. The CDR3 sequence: CASSLLYPTSGETQYF. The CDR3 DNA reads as TGTGCCAGCAGTTTACTTTACCCGACATCGGGGGAGACCCAGTACTTC.

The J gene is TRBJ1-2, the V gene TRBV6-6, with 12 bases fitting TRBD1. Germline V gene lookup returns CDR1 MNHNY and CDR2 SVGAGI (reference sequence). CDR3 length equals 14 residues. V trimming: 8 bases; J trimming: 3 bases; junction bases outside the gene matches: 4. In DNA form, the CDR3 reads TGTGCCAGCGGGGACAGGGGGCCTGACTATGGCTACACCTTC. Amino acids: CASGDRGPDYGYTF.

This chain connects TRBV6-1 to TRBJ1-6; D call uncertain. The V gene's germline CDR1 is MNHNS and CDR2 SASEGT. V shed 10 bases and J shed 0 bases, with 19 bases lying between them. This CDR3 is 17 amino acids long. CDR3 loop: CAILVVGVSSYNSPLHF. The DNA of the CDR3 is TGTGCCATCCTGGTAGTGGGCGTGAGCTCCTATAATTCACCCCTCCACTTT.

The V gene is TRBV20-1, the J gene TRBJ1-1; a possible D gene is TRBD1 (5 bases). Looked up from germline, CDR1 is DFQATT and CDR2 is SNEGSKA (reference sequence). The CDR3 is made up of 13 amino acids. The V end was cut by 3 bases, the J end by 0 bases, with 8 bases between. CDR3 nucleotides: TGCAGTGCTAGCACGACAGTGAACACTGAAGCTTTCTTT. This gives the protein CSASTTVNTEAFF.

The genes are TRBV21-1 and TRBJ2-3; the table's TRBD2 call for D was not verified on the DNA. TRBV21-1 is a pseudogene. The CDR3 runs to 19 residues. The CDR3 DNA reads TGTGCCAGCAGCAATAAGCCCCTTAGACTAGCGGGAGGAACAGATACGCAGTATTTT. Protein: CASSNKPLRLAGGTDTQYF.

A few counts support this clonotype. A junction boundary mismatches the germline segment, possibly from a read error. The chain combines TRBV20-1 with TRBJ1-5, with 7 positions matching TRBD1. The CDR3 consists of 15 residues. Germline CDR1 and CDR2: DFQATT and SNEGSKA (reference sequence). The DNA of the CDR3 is TGCAGTGCTCCTTTAACAGGGGATAGCAATCGGCCCCAGCATTTT. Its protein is CSAPLTGDSNRPQHF.

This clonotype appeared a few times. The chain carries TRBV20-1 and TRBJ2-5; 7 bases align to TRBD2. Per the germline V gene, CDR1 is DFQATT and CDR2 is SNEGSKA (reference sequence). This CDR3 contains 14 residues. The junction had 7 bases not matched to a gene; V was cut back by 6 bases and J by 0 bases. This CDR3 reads CSADLLAYQETQYF. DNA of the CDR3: TGCAGTGCCGATCTACTAGCGTACCAAGAGACCCAGTACTTC.

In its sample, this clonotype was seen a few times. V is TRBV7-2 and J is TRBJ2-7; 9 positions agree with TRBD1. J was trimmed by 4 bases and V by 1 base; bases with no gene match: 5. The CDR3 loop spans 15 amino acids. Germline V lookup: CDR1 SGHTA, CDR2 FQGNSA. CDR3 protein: CASSLDRDRAYEQYF. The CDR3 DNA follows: TGTGCCAGCAGCTTAGATCGGGACAGGGCTTACGAGCAGTACTTC.

DNA of the CDR3: TGCAGCGTTGATGCGCCTAACAGCTACGAGCAGTACTTC. It encodes CSVDAPNSYEQYF. The V and J genes are TRBV29-1 and TRBJ2-5; D is unresolved. The last part of the DNA fits TRBJ2-7 better; the J call may be wrong. There are 13 residues in the CDR3. Germline V gene data show CDR1 as SQVTM and CDR2 as ANQGSEA.

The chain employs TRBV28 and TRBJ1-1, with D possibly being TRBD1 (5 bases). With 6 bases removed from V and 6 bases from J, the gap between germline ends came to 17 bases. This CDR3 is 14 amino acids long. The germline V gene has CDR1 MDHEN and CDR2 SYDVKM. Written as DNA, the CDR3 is TGTGCCAGCAGAGCCGGGGGGAGCGCGGCTGAAGCTTTCTTT. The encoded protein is CASRAGGSAAEAFF.

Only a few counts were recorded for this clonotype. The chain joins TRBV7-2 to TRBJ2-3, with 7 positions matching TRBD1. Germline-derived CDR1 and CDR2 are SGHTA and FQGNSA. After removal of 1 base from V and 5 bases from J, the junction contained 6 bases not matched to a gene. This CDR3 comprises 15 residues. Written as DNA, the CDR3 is TGTGCCAGCAGCTTAGAGGGGGCTAGAAAAGATACGCAGTATTTT. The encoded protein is CASSLEGARKDTQYF. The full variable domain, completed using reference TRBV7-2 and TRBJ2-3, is GAGVSQSPSNKVTEKGKDVELRCDPISGHTALYWYRQSLGQGLEFLIYFQGNSAPDKSGLPSDRFSAERTGGSVSTLTIQRTQQEDSAVYLCASSLEGARKDTQYFGPGTRLTVL.

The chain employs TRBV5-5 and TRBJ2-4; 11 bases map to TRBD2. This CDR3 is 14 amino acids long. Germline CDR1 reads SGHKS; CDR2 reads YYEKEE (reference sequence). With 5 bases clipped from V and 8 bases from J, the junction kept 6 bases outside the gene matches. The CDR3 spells CASSLSGGAYIQYF. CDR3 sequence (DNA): TGTGCCAGCAGTCTTAGCGGGGGGGCTTACATTCAGTACTTC.

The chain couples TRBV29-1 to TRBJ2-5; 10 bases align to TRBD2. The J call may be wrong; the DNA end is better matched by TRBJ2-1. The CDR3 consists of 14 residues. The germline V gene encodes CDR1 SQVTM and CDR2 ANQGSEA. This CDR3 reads CSVGGAGGVLEQFF. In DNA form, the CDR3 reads TGCAGCGTTGGTGGAGCGGGAGGGGTTCTTGAGCAGTTCTTC.

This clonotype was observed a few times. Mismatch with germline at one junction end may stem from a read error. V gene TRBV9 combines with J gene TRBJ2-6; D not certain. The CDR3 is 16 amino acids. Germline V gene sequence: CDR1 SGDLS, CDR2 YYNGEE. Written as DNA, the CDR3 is TGTACCAGCAGCCCCACCGTTGGCTCTGGGGCCAACGTCCTGACTTTC. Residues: CTSSPTVGSGANVLTF.